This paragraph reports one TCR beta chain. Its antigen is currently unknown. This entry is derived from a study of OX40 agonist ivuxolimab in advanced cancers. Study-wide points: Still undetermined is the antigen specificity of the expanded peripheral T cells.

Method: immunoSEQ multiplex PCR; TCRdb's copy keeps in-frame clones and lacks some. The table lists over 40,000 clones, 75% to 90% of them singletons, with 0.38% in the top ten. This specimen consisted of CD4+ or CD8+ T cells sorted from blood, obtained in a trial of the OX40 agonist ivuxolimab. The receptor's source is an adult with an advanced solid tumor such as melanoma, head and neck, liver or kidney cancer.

The CDR3 DNA is TGTGCCAGCAGTGTCGTTACTAGCGGGGGGAGGGAGACCCAGTACTTC. It codes for CASSVVTSGGRETQYF. The chain links TRBV25-1 to TRBJ2-5; the match to TRBD2 covers 12 bases. The V segment lost 4 bases and the J segment 5 bases; nucleotides outside the gene matches: 8. The CDR3 runs to 16 residues. Germline-derived CDR1 and CDR2 are MGHDK and SYGVNS.